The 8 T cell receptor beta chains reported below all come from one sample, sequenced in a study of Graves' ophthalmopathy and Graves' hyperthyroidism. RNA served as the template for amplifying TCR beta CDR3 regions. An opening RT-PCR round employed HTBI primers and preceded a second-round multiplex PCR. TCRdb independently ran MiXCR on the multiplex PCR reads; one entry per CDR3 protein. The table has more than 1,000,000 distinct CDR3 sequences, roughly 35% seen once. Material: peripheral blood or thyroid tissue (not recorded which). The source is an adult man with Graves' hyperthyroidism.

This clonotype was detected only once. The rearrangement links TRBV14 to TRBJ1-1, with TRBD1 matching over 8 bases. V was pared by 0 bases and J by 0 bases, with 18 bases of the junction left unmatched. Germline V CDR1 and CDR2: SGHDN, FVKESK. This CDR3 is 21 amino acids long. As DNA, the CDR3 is TGTGCCAGCAGCCAAGAGGACAGGGAAGCAATCCGCCGCCAGATGAACACTGAAGCTTTCTTT. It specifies CASSQEDREAIRRQMNTEAFF.

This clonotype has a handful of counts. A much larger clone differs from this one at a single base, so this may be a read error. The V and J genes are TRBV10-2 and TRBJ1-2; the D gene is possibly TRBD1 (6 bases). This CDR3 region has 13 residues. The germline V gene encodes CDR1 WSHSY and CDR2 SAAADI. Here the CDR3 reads CGSSEPDSYGYTF. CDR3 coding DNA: TGCGGCAGCAGTGAGCCGGACAGCTATGGCTACACCTTC.

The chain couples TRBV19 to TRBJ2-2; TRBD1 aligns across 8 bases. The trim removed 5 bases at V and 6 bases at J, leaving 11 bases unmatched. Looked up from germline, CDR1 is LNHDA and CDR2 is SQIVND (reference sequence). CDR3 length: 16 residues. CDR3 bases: TGTGCCAGTAGTTACGGGGGCCAGGGGGCGGCCGGGGAGCTGTTTTTT. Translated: CASSYGGQGAAGELFF.

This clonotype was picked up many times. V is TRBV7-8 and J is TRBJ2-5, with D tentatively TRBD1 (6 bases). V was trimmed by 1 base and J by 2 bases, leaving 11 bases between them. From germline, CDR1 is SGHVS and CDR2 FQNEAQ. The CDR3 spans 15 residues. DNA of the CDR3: TGTGCCAGCAGCTTAGATCCAGGGGAACAAGAGACCCAGTACTTC. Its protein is CASSLDPGEQETQYF.

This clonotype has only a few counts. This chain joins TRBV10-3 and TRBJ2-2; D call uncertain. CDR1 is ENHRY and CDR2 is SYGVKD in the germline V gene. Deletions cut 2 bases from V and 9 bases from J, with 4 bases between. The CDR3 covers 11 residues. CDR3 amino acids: CAISENRELFF. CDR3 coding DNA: TGTGCCATCAGTGAGAACAGGGAGCTGTTTTTT.

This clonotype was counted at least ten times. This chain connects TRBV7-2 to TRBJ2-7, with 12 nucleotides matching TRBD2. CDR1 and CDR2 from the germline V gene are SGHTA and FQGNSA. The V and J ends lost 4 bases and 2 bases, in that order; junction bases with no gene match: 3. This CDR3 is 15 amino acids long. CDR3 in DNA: TGTGCCAGCAGCTCCCGGACTAGCGGGACCTACGAGCAGTACTTC. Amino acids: CASSSRTSGTYEQYF.

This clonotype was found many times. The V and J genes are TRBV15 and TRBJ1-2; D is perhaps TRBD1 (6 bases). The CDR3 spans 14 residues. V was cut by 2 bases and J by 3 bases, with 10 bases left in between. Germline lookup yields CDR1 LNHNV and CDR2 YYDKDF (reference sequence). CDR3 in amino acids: CATSRRTVDYGYTF. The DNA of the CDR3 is TGTGCCACCAGCAGACGGACAGTTGACTATGGCTACACCTTC.

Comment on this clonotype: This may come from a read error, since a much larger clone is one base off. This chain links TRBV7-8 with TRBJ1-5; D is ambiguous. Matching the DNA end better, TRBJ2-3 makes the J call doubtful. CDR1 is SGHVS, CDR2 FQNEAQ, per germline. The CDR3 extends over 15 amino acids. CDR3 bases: TGTGCCAGCAGCTCCCGGGTGGACCGCAATCAGCCCCAGTATTTT. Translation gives CASSSRVDRNQPQYF.